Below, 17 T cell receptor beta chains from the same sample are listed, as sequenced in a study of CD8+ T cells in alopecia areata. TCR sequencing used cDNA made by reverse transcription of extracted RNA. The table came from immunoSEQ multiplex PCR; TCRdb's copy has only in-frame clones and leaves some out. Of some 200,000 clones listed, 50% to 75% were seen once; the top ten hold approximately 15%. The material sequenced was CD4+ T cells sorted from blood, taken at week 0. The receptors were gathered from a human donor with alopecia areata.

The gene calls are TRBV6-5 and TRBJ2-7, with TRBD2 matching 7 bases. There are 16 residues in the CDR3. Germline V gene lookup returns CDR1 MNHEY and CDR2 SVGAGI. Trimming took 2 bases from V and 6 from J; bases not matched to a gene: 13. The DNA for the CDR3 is TGTGCCAGCAGTTACGGCATTCGAAGCGGGGACTTCGAGCAGTACTTC. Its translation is CASSYGIRSGDFEQYF.

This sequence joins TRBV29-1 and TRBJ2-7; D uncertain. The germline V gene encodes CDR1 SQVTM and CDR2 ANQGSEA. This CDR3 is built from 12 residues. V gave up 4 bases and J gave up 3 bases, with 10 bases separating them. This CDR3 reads CSVAGQNYEQYF. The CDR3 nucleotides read TGCAGCGTTGCTGGGCAGAACTACGAGCAGTACTTC.

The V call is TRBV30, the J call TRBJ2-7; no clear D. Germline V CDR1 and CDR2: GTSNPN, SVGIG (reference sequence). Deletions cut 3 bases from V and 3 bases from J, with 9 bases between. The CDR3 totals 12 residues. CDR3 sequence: CAWSLSGYEQYF. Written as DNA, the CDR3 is TGTGCCTGGAGCCTGTCTGGCTACGAGCAGTACTTC.

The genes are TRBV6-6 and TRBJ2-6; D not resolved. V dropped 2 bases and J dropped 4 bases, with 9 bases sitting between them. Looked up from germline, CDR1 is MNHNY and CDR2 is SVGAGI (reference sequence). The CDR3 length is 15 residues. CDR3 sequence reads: CASSYVAAGANVLTF. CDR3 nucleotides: TGTGCCAGCAGTTACGTGGCAGCCGGGGCCAACGTCCTGACTTTC.

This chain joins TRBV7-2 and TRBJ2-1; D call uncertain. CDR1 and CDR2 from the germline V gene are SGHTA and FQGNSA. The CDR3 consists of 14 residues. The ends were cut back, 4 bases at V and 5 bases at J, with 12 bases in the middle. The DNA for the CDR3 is TGTGCCAGCAGCTCCGCCACGGTCCACAATGAGCAGTTCTTC. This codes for CASSSATVHNEQFF.

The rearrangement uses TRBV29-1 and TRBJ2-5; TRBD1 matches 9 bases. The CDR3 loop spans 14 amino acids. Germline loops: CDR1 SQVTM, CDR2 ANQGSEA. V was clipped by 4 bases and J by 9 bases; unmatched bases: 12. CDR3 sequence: CSVVRDREYGAQYF. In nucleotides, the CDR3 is TGCAGCGTTGTACGGGACAGGGAATACGGGGCCCAGTACTTC.

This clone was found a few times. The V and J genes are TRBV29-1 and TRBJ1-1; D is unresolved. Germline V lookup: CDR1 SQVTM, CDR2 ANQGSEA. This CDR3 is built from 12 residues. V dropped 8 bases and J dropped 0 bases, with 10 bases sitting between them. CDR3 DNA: TGCAGCCTCTCCAGAATGAACACTGAAGCTTTCTTT. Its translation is CSLSRMNTEAFF. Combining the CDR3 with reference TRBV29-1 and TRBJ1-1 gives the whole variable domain SAVISQKPSRDICQRGTSLTIQCQVDSQVTMMFWYRQQPGQSLTLIATANQGSEATYESGFVIDKFPISRPNLTFSTLTVSNMSPEDSSIYLCSLSRMNTEAFFGQGTRLTVV.

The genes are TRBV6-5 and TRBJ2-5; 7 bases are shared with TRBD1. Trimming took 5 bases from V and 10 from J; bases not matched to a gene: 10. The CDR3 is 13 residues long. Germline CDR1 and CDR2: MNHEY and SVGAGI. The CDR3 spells CASSPGQTMDQYF. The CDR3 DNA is TGTGCCAGCAGTCCGGGACAGACCATGGACCAGTACTTC.

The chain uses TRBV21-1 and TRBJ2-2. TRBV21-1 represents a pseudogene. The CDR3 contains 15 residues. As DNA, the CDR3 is TGTGCCAGCAGCCACCGGGACCCTAACACCGGGGAGCTGTTTTTT. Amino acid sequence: CASSHRDPNTGELFF.

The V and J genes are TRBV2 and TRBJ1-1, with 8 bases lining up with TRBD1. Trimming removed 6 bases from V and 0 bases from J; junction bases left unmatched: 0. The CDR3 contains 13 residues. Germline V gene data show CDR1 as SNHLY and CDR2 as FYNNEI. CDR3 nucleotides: TGTGCCAGCAGGGGACAGGTGAACACTGAAGCTTTCTTT. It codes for CASRGQVNTEAFF.

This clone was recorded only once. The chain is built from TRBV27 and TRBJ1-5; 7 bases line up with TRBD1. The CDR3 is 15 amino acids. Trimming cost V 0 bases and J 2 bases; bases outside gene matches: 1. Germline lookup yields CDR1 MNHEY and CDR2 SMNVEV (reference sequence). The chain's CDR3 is CASSLSTGGNQPQHF. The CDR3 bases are TGTGCCAGCAGTTTATCCACAGGGGGCAATCAGCCCCAGCATTTT.

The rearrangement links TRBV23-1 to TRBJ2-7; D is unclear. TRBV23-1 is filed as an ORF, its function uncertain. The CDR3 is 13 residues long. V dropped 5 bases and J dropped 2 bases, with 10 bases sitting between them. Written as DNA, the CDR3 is TGCGCCAGCAGTTTGGACGGTGCCTACGAGCAGTACTTC. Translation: CASSLDGAYEQYF.

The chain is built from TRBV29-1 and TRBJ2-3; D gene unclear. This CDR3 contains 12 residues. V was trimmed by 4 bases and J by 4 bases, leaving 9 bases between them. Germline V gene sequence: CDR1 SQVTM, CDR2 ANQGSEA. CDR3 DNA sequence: TGCAGCGTTGCTGGGGTTGCAGATACGCAGTATTTT. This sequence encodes CSVAGVADTQYF.

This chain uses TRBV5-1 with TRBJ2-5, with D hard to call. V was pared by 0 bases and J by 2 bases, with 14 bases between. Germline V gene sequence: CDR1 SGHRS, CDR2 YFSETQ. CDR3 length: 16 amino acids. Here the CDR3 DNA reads TGCGCCAGCAGCTTGGCTGTAGGCGCTCAACAAGAGACCCAGTACTTC. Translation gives CASSLAVGAQQETQYF.

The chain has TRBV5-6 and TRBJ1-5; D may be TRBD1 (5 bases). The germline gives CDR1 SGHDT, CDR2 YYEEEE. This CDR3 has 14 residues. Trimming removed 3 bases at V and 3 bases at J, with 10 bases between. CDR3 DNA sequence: TGTGCCAGCAGCTCTGGGGGACTCAATCAGCCCCAGCATTTT. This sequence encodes CASSSGGLNQPQHF.

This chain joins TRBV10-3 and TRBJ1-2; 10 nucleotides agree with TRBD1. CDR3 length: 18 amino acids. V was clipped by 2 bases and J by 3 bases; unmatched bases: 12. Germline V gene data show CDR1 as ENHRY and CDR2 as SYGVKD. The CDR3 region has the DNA TGTGCCATCAGTGAGACCCGGGACAGGGGCGAGGGGGACTATGGCTACACCTTC. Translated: CAISETRDRGEGDYGYTF.

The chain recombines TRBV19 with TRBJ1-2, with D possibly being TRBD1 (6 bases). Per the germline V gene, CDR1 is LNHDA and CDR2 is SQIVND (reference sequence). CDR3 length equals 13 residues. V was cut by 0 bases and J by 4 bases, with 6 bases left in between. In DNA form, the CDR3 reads TGTGCCAGTAGTATAGAAGGGGGCTATGGCTACACCTTC. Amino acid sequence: CASSIEGGYGYTF.